The text below deals with one TCR beta chain. The antigen remains unidentified. The data are from a study of T cell responses to AZD1222 COVID-19 vaccine. Findings of the study overall: Donors skewed white British and female; clonal diversity was possibly underestimated. Two doses of AZD1222 preceded a rise in Spike-specific TCR breadth and depth. Seropositivity was recorded at baseline in only a handful of AZD1222 recipients. Mapped onto spike, vaccine-associated CD4 TCRs spanned it and were dominant at 160-218 and 743-854.

Profiled with immunoSEQ multiplex PCR; TCRdb holds only in-frame clones, not every one. The sample yields approximately 70,000 clones, just over 85% seen once. Germline V gives CDR1 LNHDA, CDR2 SQIVND (reference sequence). The CDR3 sequence is 13 residues long. V lost 1 base and J 7 bases, leaving 5 bases between the germline ends. The source was peripheral blood, collected on day 0 of AZD1222 vaccination. This chain links TRBV19 with TRBJ1-6, with no clear D. The TCR sequence derives from an adult in good health. CDR3 bases: TGTGCCAGTAGTATAGCGAAGAATTCACCCCTCCACTTT. Residues: CASSIAKNSPLHF.